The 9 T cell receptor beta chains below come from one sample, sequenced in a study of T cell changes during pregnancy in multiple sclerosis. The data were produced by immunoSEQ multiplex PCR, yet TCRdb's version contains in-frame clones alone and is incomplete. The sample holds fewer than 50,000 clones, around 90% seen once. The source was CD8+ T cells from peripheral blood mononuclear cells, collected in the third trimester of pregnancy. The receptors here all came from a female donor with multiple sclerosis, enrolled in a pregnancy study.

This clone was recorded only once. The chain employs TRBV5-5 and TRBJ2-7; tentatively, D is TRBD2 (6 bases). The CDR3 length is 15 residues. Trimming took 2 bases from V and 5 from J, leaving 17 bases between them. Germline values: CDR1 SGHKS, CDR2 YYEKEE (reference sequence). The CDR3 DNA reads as TGTGCCAGCAGCTTTTTTTCCGGGGGTGGGCACGAGCAGTACTTC. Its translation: CASSFFSGGGHEQYF.

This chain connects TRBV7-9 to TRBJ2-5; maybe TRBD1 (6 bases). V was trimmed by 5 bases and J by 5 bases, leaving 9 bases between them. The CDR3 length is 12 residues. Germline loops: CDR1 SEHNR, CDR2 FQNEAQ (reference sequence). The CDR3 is CASSQGRETQYF. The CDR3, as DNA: TGTGCCAGCAGCCAGGGGCGGGAGACCCAGTACTTC.

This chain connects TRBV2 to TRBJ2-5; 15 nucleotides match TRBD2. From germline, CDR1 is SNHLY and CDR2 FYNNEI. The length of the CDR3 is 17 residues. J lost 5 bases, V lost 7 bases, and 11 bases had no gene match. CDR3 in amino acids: CASTAPRTSGGAETQYF. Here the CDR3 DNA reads TGTGCCAGCACCGCCCCCCGGACTAGCGGGGGGGCTGAGACCCAGTACTTC.

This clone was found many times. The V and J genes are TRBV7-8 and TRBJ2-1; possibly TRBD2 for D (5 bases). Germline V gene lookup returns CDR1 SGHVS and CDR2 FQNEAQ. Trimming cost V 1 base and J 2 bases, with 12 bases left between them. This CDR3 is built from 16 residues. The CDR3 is CASSLVARGPYNEQFF. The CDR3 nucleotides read TGTGCCAGCAGCTTAGTGGCCCGGGGTCCCTACAATGAGCAGTTCTTC.

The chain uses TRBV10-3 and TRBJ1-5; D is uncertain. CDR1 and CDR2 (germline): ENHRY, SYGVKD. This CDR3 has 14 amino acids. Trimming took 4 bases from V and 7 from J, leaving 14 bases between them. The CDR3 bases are TGTGCCATCAGTGCCCCCGGGAGTGCGCAGCCCCAGCATTTT. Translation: CAISAPGSAQPQHF.

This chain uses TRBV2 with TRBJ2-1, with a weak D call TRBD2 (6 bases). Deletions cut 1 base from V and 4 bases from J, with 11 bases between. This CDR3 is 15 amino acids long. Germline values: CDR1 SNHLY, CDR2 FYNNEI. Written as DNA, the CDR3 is TGTGCCAGCAGTGAAGAAGGCGGGGAGTACAATGAGCAGTTCTTC. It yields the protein CASSEEGGEYNEQFF.

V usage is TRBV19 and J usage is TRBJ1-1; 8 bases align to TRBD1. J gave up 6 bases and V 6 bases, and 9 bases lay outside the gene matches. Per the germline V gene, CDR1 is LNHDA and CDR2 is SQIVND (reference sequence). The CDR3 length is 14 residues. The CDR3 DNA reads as TGTGCCAGTAGCGTGGACAGGGAGGAACCTGAAGCTTTCTTT. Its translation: CASSVDREEPEAFF. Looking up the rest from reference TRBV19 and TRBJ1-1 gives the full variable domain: DGGITQSPKYLFRKEGQNVTLSCEQNLNHDAMYWYRQDPGQGLRLIYYSQIVNDFQKGDIAEGYSVSREKKESFPLTVTSAQKNPTAFYLCASSVDREEPEAFFGQGTRLTVV.

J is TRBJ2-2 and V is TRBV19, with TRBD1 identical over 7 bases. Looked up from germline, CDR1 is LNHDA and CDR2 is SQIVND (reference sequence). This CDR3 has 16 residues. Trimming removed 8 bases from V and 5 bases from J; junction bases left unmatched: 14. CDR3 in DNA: TGTGCCAGTGTGTACCCGAGGGGGCGCGGGACCGGGGAGCTGTTTTTT. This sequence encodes CASVYPRGRGTGELFF.

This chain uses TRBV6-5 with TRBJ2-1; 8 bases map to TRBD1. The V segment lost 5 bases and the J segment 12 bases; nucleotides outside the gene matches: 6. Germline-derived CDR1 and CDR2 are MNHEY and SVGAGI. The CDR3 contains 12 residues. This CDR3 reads CASSTGQGVQFF. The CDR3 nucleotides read TGTGCCAGCAGTACAGGACAGGGCGTGCAGTTCTTC.